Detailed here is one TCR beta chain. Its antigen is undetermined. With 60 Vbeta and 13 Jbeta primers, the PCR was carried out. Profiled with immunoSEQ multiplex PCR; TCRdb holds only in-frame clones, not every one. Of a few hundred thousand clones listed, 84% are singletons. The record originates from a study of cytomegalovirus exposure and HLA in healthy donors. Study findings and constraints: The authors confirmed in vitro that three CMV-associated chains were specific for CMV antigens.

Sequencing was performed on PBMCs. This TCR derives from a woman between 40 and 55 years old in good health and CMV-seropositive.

Here the CDR3 DNA reads TGTGCCAGCAGCGTAGCGGACAGGGGGCCGGGGGAGCTGTTTTTT. Translating it yields CASSVADRGPGELFF. V is TRBV9 and J is TRBJ2-2; 11 bases agree with TRBD1. With V trimmed by 0 bases and J by 8 bases, 3 bases remained unmatched. The CDR3 has 15 residues. Germline V lookup: CDR1 SGDLS, CDR2 YYNGEE.